The 16 T cell receptor beta chains listed next were all sequenced from one sample in a study of control samples from healthy donors and cancer patients (dated by TCRdb to between 2020 and 2021). Receptor amplification or capture employed the immunoSEQ multiplex PCR assay. TCRdb carries this immuneACCESS record with in-frame sequences only. Its versions omit some clonotypes, under half of them owing to an unresolved V gene in the studies checked, with the rest unexplained. Within this sample are about 120,000 clones, with about 87% of them counted one time only. Of the sample, roughly 3.3% is held by the ten largest clones. The source material was blood. All receptors come from a man aged 35-49 years in good health.

The J gene is TRBJ1-6, the V gene TRBV18; D uncertain. From germline, CDR1 is KGHSH and CDR2 LQKENI. The CDR3 totals 16 residues. Trimming shortened V by 2 bases and J by 4 bases, and 12 bases separated the two germline ends. This CDR3 reads CASSPAAGQYNSPLHF. CDR3 nucleotides: TGTGCCAGCTCACCAGCTGCTGGGCAGTATAATTCACCCCTCCACTTT.

V usage is TRBV12-3 or TRBV12-4 and J usage is TRBJ1-3; D is ambiguous. V was trimmed by 8 bases and J by 0 bases, leaving 8 bases between them. The CDR3 has 13 residues. CDR3 DNA sequence: TGTGCCAGCCCCACCCGCTCTGGAAACACCATATATTTT. Its protein is CASPTRSGNTIYF.

As concerns this clone: Other DNA sequences in this specimen translate into the identical CDR3. V is TRBV4-1 and J is TRBJ1-4, with D maybe TRBD1 (6 bases). Per the germline V gene, CDR1 is MGHRA and CDR2 is YSYEKL. The CDR3 contains 15 residues. Trimming shortened V by 1 base and J by 1 base, and 7 bases separated the two germline ends. The CDR3 protein is CASSQGGGTNEKLFF. The CDR3 DNA is TGCGCCAGCAGCCAAGGAGGGGGAACTAATGAAAAACTGTTTTTT.

CDR3 region: CAATRPGGRVTDTQYF. Here the CDR3 DNA reads TGTGCCGCCACCCGCCCCGGGGGTAGGGTCACAGATACGCAGTATTTT. This chain uses TRBV6-6 with TRBJ2-3; possibly TRBD2 for D (6 bases). The CDR3 spans 16 residues. V dropped 11 bases and J dropped 2 bases, with 23 bases sitting between them. The V gene's germline CDR1 is MNHNY and CDR2 SVGAGI (reference sequence).

The J gene is TRBJ1-5, the V gene TRBV10-1, with 7 bases matching TRBD1. The CDR3 has 14 amino acids. The J segment lost 4 bases and the V segment lost 4 bases, leaving 4 bases of the junction unmatched. Germline CDR1 and CDR2: WNHNN and SYGVQD (reference sequence). The CDR3 spells CASSGQGWNQPQHF. For the CDR3, the DNA is TGCGCCAGCAGTGGACAGGGATGGAATCAGCCCCAGCATTTT.

The V and J genes are TRBV28 and TRBJ1-4; D not resolved. The CDR3 has 15 amino acids. Germline loops: CDR1 MDHEN, CDR2 SYDVKM. V lost 7 bases and J 6 bases, leaving 18 bases between the germline ends. The CDR3 reads CASNPGGGKYEKLFF. CDR3 sequence (DNA): TGTGCCAGCAACCCCGGTGGAGGGAAGTATGAAAAACTGTTTTTT.

The chain's CDR3 is CASSFDSGRANEQFF. DNA of the CDR3: TGTGCCAGCAGCTTCGACAGCGGGAGGGCCAATGAGCAGTTCTTC. The chain recombines TRBV5-4 with TRBJ2-1; 10 nucleotides agree with TRBD2. CDR1 is SGHNT and CDR2 is YYREEE in the germline V gene (reference sequence). Trimming removed 2 bases from V and 6 bases from J; junction bases left unmatched: 5. CDR3 length: 15 residues. Looking up the rest from reference TRBV5-4 and TRBJ2-1 gives the full variable domain: ETGVTQSPTHLIKTRGQQVTLRCSSQSGHNTVSWYQQALGQGPQFIFQYYREEENGRGNFPPRFSGLQFPNYSSELNVNALELDDSALYLCASSFDSGRANEQFFGPGTRLTVL.

The chain has TRBV10-1 and TRBJ1-2; D remains unclear. Germline V gene sequence: CDR1 WNHNN, CDR2 SYGVQD (reference sequence). V was clipped by 2 bases and J by 4 bases, with 11 bases between them. The CDR3 contains 14 residues. CDR3 protein: CASSEDPNSYGYTF. The CDR3 nucleotides are TGCGCCAGCAGTGAGGATCCGAATTCCTATGGCTACACCTTC.

This clone was counted a single time. The chain combines TRBV4-2 with TRBJ2-2; D is possibly TRBD2 (5 bases). Germline-derived CDR1 and CDR2 are LGHNA and YNFKEQ. The CDR3 consists of 13 residues. Trimming took off 2 bases at V and 5 bases at J, with 6 bases between the two ends. CDR3 sequence: CASSQSGTGELFF. The CDR3 coding sequence is TGTGCCAGCAGCCAATCGGGGACCGGGGAGCTGTTTTTT.

The CDR3 DNA is TGTGCCAGCAGCGTACAGGGCTGGGACGAGCAGTACTTC. As protein: CASSVQGWDEQYF. The chain uses TRBV9 and TRBJ2-7; TRBD1 is a possible D gene (5 bases). V was shortened by 1 base and J by 5 bases, with 10 bases between the two germline ends. The germline gives CDR1 SGDLS, CDR2 YYNGEE. The CDR3 runs 13 residues.

The chain joins TRBV7-8 to TRBJ1-2; TRBD1 might be the D (5 bases). CDR1 is SGHVS and CDR2 is FQNEAQ in the germline V gene. Trimming pared 2 bases from V and 8 bases from J, leaving 12 bases between. This CDR3 spans 13 amino acids. The CDR3 sequence is CASSLRGTPGYTF. The CDR3 DNA follows: TGTGCCAGCAGCTTAAGGGGCACCCCAGGCTACACCTTC.

V and J are TRBV7-2 and TRBJ2-7, with TRBD1 identical over 7 bases. Germline V gives CDR1 SGHTA, CDR2 FQGNSA. V trimming: 4 bases; J trimming: 4 bases; junction bases outside the gene matches: 7. The CDR3 has 14 amino acids. The CDR3 DNA reads as TGTGCCAGCAGCTCTCGACAGGGTTTTTACGAGCAGTACTTC. This sequence encodes CASSSRQGFYEQYF.

This chain joins TRBV2 and TRBJ2-2; TRBD2 is a possible D gene (6 bases). Germline V lookup: CDR1 SNHLY, CDR2 FYNNEI. The CDR3 has 15 amino acids. The V gene lost 8 bases and the J gene lost 6 bases, with 19 bases spanning the gap. CDR3 sequence: CASSWEAKGSGELFF. DNA of the CDR3: TGTGCCAGCTCCTGGGAGGCAAAAGGGTCCGGGGAGCTGTTTTTT.

The chain employs TRBV24-1 and TRBJ2-4; 8 nucleotides agree with TRBD2. CDR3 size: 19 residues. V lost 2 bases and J lost 3; bases outside the gene matches: 14. Germline lookup yields CDR1 KGHDR and CDR2 SFDVKD. Here the CDR3 DNA reads TGTGCCACCAGTGATTCTACCGGACGGGGGGGATTAGGCAAAAACATTCAGTACTTC. Residues: CATSDSTGRGGLGKNIQYF.

The chain employs TRBV2 and TRBJ1-5, with 7 bases identical to TRBD1. The CDR3 consists of 15 residues. J was trimmed by 0 bases and V by 6 bases; bases with no gene match: 5. Germline V gene lookup returns CDR1 SNHLY and CDR2 FYNNEI. The CDR3 loop is CASSPGQNSNQPQHF. CDR3 nucleotides: TGTGCCAGCAGCCCGGGACAGAATAGCAATCAGCCCCAGCATTTT.

This sequence joins TRBV3-1 (or the pseudogene TRBV3-2) and TRBJ1-6; D perhaps matches TRBD1 (5 bases). Trimming removed 6 bases at V and 2 bases at J, with 14 bases between. Germline V gene data show CDR1 as LGHDT and CDR2 as YNNKEL (reference sequence). This CDR3 contains 16 residues. The CDR3 DNA reads as TGTGCCAGCAGATTCGGGGTAGGGGCCTATAATTCACCCCTCCACTTT. Protein: CASRFGVGAYNSPLHF.